The 3 T cell receptor beta chains below come from one sample, sequenced in a study of human T cells and chemical hapten exposure. TCRdb processed the RACE reads anew with MiXCR; each CDR3 protein has one entry. The data show some 90,000 distinct CDR3 sequences, with 6.5% to 10% seen just once and 2.6% held by the top ten. Time point meaning: pre-sensitization, week 0. Treatment meaning: therapeutic diphenylcyclopropenone sensitization with weekly scalp DPC. Material: whole blood, obtained in connection with sensitization to the hapten diphenylcyclopropenone (DPC). Receptor source: a man aged 35 to 55 with alopecia areata. Some clones in this sample may be carry-over from other donors' samples.

This clonotype was seen a handful of times. The rearrangement links TRBV7-9 to TRBJ1-1; TRBD1 agrees at 10 bases. There are 14 residues in the CDR3. V lost 5 bases and J lost 8; bases outside the gene matches: 8. The germline V gene encodes CDR1 SEHNR and CDR2 FQNEAQ (reference sequence). The CDR3 reads CASSPPGQGPEAFF. The CDR3 region has the DNA TGTGCCAGCAGCCCGCCGGGACAGGGGCCCGAAGCTTTCTTT.

This chain links TRBV5-1 with TRBJ2-2, with 10 positions matching TRBD1. The trim removed 2 bases at V and 6 bases at J, leaving 13 bases unmatched. The germline V gene has CDR1 SGHRS and CDR2 YFSETQ. This CDR3 has 18 residues. CDR3 in DNA: TGCGCCAGCAGCTTCGGCCCAATGGGACAGGGGAGTTCCGGGGAGCTGTTTTTT. It translates to CASSFGPMGQGSSGELFF. Based on the CDR3 plus reference TRBV5-1 and TRBJ2-2, the full variable domain is KAGVTQTPRYLIKTRGQQVTLSCSPISGHRSVSWYQQTPGQGLQFLFEYFSETQRNKGNFPGRFSGRQFSNSRSEMNVSTLELGDSALYLCASSFGPMGQGSSGELFFGEGSRLTVL.

The chain employs TRBV29-1 and TRBJ2-1; 9 bases line up with TRBD2. Trimming took 7 bases from V and 7 from J; bases not matched to a gene: 14. Germline V gene lookup returns CDR1 SQVTM and CDR2 ANQGSEA. This CDR3 has 15 amino acids. This CDR3 is CSAAGIAGARNEQFF. The CDR3 region has the DNA TGCAGCGCCGCAGGCATAGCGGGAGCGCGTAATGAGCAGTTCTTC.